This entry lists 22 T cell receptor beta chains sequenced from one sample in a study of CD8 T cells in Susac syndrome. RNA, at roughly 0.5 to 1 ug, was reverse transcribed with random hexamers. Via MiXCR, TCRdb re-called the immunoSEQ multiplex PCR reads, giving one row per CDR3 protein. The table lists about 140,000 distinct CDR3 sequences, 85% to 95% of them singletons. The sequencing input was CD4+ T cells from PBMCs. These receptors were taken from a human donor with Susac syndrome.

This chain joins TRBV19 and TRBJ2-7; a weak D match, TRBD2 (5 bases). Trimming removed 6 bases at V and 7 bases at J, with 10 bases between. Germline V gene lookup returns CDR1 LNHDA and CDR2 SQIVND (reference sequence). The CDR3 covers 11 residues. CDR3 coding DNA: TGTGCCAGTAGCCGAAGAGGGGAGCAGTACTTC. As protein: CASSRRGEQYF.

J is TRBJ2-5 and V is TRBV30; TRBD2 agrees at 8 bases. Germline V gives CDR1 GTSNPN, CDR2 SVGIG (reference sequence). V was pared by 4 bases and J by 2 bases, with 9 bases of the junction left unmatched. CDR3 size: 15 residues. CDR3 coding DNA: TGTGCCTGGAATAGGGCGGGAGGACCTCAAGAGACCCAGTACTTC. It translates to CAWNRAGGPQETQYF.

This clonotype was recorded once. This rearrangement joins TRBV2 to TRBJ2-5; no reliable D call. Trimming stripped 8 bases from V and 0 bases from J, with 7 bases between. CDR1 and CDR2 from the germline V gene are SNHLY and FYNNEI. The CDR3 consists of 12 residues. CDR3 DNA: TGTGCCAGCGCTTCGTACCAAGAGACCCAGTACTTC. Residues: CASASYQETQYF.

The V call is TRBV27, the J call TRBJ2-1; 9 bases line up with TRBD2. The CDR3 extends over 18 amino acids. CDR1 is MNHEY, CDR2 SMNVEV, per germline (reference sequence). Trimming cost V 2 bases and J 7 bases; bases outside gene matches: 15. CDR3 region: CASSLSFGGRASGNEQFF. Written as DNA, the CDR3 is TGTGCCAGCAGTTTAAGTTTTGGCGGGAGGGCCAGCGGGAATGAGCAGTTCTTC.

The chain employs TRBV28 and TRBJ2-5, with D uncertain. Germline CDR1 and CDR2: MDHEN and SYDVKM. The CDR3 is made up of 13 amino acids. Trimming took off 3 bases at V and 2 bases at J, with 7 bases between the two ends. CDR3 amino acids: CASSFGHQETQYF. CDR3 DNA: TGTGCCAGCAGTTTTGGGCATCAAGAGACCCAGTACTTC.

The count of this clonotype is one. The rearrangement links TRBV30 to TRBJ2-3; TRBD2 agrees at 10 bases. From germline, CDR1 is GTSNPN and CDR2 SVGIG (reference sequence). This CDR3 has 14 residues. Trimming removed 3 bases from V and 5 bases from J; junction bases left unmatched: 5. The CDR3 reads CAWSLASGRDTQYF. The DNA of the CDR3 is TGTGCCTGGAGCCTCGCTAGCGGGAGAGATACGCAGTATTTT.

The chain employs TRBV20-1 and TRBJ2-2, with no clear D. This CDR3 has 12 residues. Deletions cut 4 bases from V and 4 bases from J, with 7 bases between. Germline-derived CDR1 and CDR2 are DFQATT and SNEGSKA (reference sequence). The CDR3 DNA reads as TGCAGTGCTACCCCCGTCACCGGGGAGCTGTTTTTT. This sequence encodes CSATPVTGELFF.

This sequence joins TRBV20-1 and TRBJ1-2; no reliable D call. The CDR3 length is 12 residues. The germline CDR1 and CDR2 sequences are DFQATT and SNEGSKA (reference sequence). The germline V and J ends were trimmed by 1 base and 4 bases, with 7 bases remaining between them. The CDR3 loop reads CSARGDAYGYTF. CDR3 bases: TGCAGTGCTAGAGGGGATGCCTATGGCTACACCTTC.

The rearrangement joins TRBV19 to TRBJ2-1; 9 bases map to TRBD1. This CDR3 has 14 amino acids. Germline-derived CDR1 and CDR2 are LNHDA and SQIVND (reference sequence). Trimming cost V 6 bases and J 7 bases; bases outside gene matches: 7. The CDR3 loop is CASREGTGRNEQFF. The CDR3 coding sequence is TGTGCCAGTAGGGAAGGGACAGGGCGGAATGAGCAGTTCTTC.

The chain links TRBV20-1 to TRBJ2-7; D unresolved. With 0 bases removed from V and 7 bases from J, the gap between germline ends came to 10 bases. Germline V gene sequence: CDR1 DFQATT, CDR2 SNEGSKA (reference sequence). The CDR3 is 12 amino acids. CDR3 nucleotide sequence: TGCAGTGCTAGAGATCAAACTGTTGAGCAGTACTTC. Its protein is CSARDQTVEQYF.

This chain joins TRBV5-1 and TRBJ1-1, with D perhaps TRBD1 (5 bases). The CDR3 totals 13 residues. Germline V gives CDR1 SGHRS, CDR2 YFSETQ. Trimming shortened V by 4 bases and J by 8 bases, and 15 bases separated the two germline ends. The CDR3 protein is CASSPGGWLEAFF. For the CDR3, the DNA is TGCGCCAGCAGCCCTGGGGGATGGCTCGAAGCTTTCTTT.

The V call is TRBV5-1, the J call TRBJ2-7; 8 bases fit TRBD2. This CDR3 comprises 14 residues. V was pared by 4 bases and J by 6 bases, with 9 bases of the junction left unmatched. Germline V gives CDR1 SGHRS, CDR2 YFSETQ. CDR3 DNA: TGCGCCAGCAGCCTGTCGGGGACTAGAGGCGAGCAGTACTTC. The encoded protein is CASSLSGTRGEQYF.

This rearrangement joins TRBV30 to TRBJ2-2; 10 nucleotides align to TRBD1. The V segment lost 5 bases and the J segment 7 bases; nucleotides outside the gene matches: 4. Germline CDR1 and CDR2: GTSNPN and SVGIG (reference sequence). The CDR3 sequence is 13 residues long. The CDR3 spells CAWQTGGGGELFF. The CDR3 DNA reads TGTGCCTGGCAGACAGGGGGCGGCGGGGAGCTGTTTTTT.

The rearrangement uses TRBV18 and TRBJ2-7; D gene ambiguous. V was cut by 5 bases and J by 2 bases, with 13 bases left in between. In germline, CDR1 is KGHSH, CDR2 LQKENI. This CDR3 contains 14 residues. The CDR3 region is CASSSPGSTYEQYF. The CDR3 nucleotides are TGTGCCAGCTCATCCCCGGGCTCGACCTACGAGCAGTACTTC.

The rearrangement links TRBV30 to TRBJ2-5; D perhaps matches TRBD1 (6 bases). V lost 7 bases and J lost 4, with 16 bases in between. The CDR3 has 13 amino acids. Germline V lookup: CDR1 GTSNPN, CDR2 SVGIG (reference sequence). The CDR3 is CASKQRGRETQYF. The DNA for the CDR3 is TGTGCCTCAAAGCAAAGGGGGAGAGAGACCCAGTACTTC. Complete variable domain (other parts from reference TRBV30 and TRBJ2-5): SQTIHQWPATLVQPVGSPLSLECTVEGTSNPNLYWYRQAAGRGLQLLFYSVGIGQISSEVPQNLSASRPQDRQFILSSKKLLLSDSGFYLCASKQRGRETQYFGPGTRLLVL.

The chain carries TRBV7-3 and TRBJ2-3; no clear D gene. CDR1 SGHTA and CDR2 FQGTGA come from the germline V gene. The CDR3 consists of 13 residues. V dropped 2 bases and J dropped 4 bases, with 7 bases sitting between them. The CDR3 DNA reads TGTGCCAGCAGCTTATCCCTCCCAGATACGCAGTATTTT. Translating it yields CASSLSLPDTQYF.

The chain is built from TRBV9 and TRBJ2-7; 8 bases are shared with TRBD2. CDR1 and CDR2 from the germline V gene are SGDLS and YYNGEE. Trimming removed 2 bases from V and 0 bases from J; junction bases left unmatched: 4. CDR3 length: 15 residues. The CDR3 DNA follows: TGTGCCAGCAGCGTGAGTACTAGCGGCTCCTACGAGCAGTACTTC. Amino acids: CASSVSTSGSYEQYF.

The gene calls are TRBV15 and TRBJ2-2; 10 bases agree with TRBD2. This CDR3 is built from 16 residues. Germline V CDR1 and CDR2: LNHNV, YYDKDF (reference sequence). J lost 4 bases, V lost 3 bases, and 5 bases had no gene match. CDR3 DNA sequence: TGTGCCACCAGCAGCGTAGCGGGGGGCCTCACCGGGGAGCTGTTTTTT. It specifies CATSSVAGGLTGELFF.

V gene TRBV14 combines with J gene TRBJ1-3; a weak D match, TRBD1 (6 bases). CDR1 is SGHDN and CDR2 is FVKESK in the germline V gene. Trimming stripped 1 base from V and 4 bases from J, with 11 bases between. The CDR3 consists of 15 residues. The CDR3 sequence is CASSQGQVPGNTIYF. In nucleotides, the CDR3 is TGTGCCAGCAGCCAAGGACAGGTCCCCGGAAACACCATATATTTT.

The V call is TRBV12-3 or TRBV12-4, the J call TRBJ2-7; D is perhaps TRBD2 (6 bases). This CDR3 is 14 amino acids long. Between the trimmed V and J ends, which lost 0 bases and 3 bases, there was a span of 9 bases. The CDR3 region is CASSLAGGVYEQYF. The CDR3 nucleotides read TGTGCCAGCAGTTTAGCAGGAGGGGTCTACGAGCAGTACTTC.

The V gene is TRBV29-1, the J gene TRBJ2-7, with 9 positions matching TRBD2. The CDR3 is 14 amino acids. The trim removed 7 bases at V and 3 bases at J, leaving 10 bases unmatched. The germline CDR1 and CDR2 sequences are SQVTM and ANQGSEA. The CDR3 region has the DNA TGCAGCGCTCGAAGACTAGCGGACAACTACGAGCAGTACTTC. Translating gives CSARRLADNYEQYF.

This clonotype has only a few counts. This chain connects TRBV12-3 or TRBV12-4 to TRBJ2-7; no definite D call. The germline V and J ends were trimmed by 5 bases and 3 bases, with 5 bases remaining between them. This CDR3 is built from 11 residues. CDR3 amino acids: CASSRNYEQYF. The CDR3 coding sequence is TGTGCCAGCAGTCGCAACTACGAGCAGTACTTC.